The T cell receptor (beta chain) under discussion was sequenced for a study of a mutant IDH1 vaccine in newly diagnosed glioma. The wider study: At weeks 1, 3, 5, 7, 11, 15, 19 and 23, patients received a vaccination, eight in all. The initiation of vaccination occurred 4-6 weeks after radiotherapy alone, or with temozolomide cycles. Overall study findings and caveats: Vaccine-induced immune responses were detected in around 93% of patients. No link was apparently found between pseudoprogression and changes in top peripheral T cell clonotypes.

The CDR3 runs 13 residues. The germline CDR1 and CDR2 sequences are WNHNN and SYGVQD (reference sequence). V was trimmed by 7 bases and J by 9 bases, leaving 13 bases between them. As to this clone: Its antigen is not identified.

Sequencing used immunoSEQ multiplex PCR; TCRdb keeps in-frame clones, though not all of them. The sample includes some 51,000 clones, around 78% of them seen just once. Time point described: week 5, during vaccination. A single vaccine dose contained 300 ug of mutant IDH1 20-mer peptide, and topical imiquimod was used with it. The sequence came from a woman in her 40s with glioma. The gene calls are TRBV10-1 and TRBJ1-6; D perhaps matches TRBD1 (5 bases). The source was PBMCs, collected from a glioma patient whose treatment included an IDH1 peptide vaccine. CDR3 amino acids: CASNRGIGSPLHF. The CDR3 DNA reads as TGCGCCAGCAATCGGGGGATTGGTTCACCCCTCCACTTT.